This is a list of T cell receptor beta chains from one sample in a study of vaccination and CD4 T cells after COVID-19. Their recognized antigens are unknown. TCRdb reprocessed the PCR reads with MiXCR, giving one entry per CDR3 protein. The sample holds 12,000 or so distinct CDR3 sequences, around a third seen once. The sample in question was CD4+ T cells from blood, cultured in vitro, obtained before SARS-CoV-2 vaccination. These TCRs come from a human donor who received a COVID-19 vaccine. The CDR3 runs from the conserved cysteine through the conserved F or W. The D gene is left open where the match is weak. Clone size, where shown, is once, few, many, or a class for clones that have expanded.

clone size,D gene,CDR3 length,J gene,V gene,CDR3 protein,CDR3 DNA
.,.,13,TRBJ1-3,TRBV6-1,CATRVLRGNTIYF,TGTGCCACCAGGGTCTTAAGGGGAAACACCATATATTTT
.,TRBD1,14,TRBJ1-2,TRBV5-4,CASSWTGKSPGYTF,TGTGCCAGCAGCTGGACAGGGAAAAGCCCTGGCTACACCTTC
once,.,13,TRBJ2-3,TRBV10-2,CASRTRSTDTQYF,TGCGCCAGCAGGACTAGGAGCACAGATACGCAGTATTTT
.,.,14,TRBJ2-7,TRBV28,CASSSPSIDYEQYF,TGTGCCAGCAGTTCGCCGTCGATTGACTACGAGCAGTACTTC
once,.,13,TRBJ1-4,TRBV29-1,CSVDGEGDEKLFF,TGCAGCGTTGATGGGGAGGGAGATGAAAAACTGTTTTTT
.,.,15,TRBJ1-1,TRBV3-1,CASSRLLGGLSEAFF,TGTGCCAGCAGCCGACTATTAGGGGGGCTGTCTGAAGCTTTCTTT
.,.,16,TRBJ1-4,TRBV20-1,CSARPFMGEDNEKLFF,TGCAGTGCTCGCCCCTTCATGGGGGAAGATAATGAAAAACTGTTTTTT
.,.,16,TRBJ1-2,TRBV7-2,CASSLGGIRASYGYTF,TGTGCCAGCAGCTTAGGGGGAATCAGGGCTTCCTATGGCTACACCTTC
few,.,16,TRBJ2-7,TRBV10-3,CAIRYRDAGSSYEQYF,TGTGCCATCCGGTATAGGGACGCCGGTAGCTCCTACGAGCAGTACTTC
.,.,13,TRBJ1-1,TRBV20-1,CSARDEVNTEAFF,TGCAGTGCTAGAGATGAGGTGAACACTGAAGCTTTCTTT
.,.,16,TRBJ2-1,TRBV12-3/TRBV12-4,CASSSGETGRDNEQFF,TGTGCCAGCAGTTCCGGGGAGACAGGGAGGGATAATGAGCAGTTCTTC
few,.,15,TRBJ1-1,TRBV20-1,CSARVIGRQNTEAFF,TGCAGTGCTAGAGTCATCGGACGGCAGAACACTGAAGCTTTCTTT
few,.,16,TRBJ1-1,TRBV6-5,CASSYGRTLTNTEAFF,TGTGCCAGCAGTTATGGACGGACCCTTACGAACACTGAAGCTTTCTTT
few,TRBD1,16,TRBJ1-6,TRBV30,CASTRQGEVYNSPLHF,TGTGCCTCCACACGCCAGGGGGAGGTCTATAATTCACCCCTCCACTTT
.,.,18,TRBJ1-3,TRBV20-1,CSASSRAGAIGYGNTIYF,TGCAGTGCTAGTTCTCGGGCAGGGGCTATCGGGTATGGAAACACCATATATTTT
.,.,15,TRBJ2-3,TRBV7-2,CASSLAGVSTDTQYF,TGTGCCAGCAGCTTAGCGGGTGTTAGCACAGATACGCAGTATTTT
.,TRBD1,17,TRBJ2-7,TRBV6-5,CASSYSGTGGLGYEQYF,TGTGCCAGCAGTTACTCAGGGACAGGGGGTTTAGGCTACGAGCAGTACTTC
few,.,14,TRBJ2-2,TRBV24-1,CATSGTSNTGELFF,TGTGCCACCTCCGGGACATCTAACACCGGGGAGCTGTTTTTT
medium-sized,TRBD2,16,TRBJ2-5,TRBV20-1,CSASPLAGFLQETQYF,TGCAGTGCTAGTCCGCTAGCGGGATTCCTCCAAGAGACCCAGTACTTC
.,.,14,TRBJ2-5,TRBV12-3/TRBV12-4,CASSLGPGEETQYF,TGTGCCAGCAGTTTAGGTCCCGGGGAGGAGACCCAGTACTTC
.,.,15,TRBJ2-5,TRBV6-1,CASSPLGGAQETQYF,TGTGCCAGCAGTCCGTTAGGGGGGGCCCAAGAGACCCAGTACTTC
once,.,14,TRBJ2-7,TRBV2,CASSLDTPVYEQYF,TGTGCCAGCAGCCTGGACACCCCGGTTTACGAGCAGTACTTC
.,.,13,TRBJ2-5,TRBV7-8,CASSSGTQETQYF,TGTGCCAGCAGCTCCGGTACCCAAGAGACCCAGTACTTC
.,TRBD1,13,TRBJ1-1,TRBV2,CASGTGVDTEAFF,TGTGCCAGCGGGACAGGGGTGGACACTGAAGCTTTCTTT
.,TRBD2,18,TRBJ2-3,TRBV9,CASNRGASGGMSTDTQYF,TGTGCCAGCAACCGTGGGGCTAGCGGGGGGATGAGCACAGATACGCAGTATTTT
.,.,17,TRBJ1-1,TRBV7-9,CASSLGRTANTNTEAFF,TGTGCCAGCAGCTTAGGGAGGACAGCAAATACGAACACTGAAGCTTTCTTT
.,.,12,TRBJ2-2,TRBV7-9,CASNQGAGELFF,TGTGCCAGCAACCAGGGAGCCGGGGAGCTGTTTTTT
.,TRBD1,14,TRBJ1-4,TRBV30,CAWSVPDRRGGLFF,TGTGCCTGGAGTGTACCGGACAGGCGAGGAGGACTGTTTTTT
few,.,12,TRBJ2-3,TRBV24-1,CATSDLRDTQYF,TGTGCCACCAGTGATTTGCGAGATACGCAGTATTTT
few,TRBD1,14,TRBJ2-1,TRBV11-3,CASSPYRGNNEQFF,TGTGCCAGCAGCCCTTACAGGGGAAACAATGAGCAGTTCTTC
.,.,18,TRBJ2-7,TRBV27,CASSLSWGGRAKTYEQYF,TGTGCCAGCAGTTTATCGTGGGGGGGCAGGGCCAAGACCTACGAGCAGTACTTC
.,TRBD1,17,TRBJ1-3,TRBV18,CASSPLPGQESGNTIYF,TGTGCCAGCTCACCTCTACCGGGACAGGAGTCTGGAAACACCATATATTTT
.,TRBD2,16,TRBJ2-3,TRBV12-3/TRBV12-4,CASSHGLAGVIDTQYF,TGTGCCAGCAGTCACGGACTAGCGGGGGTGATAGATACGCAGTATTTT
.,TRBD1,17,TRBJ1-1,TRBV3-1,CASSQVNPTGGDTEAFF,TGTGCCAGCAGCCAAGTAAACCCGACAGGGGGGGACACTGAAGCTTTCTTT
.,.,12,TRBJ2-5,TRBV7-2,CASSLRSETQYF,TGTGCCAGCAGCTTACGGAGCGAGACCCAGTACTTC
.,TRBD2,18,TRBJ2-3,TRBV19,CASSISGLAGVGTDTQYF,TGTGCCAGTAGTATATCTGGACTAGCGGGGGTGGGCACAGATACGCAGTATTTT
.,TRBD2,16,TRBJ2-3,TRBV5-4,CASSSKTSVGTDTQYF,TGTGCCAGCAGCTCAAAGACTAGCGTCGGCACAGATACGCAGTATTTT
few,.,16,TRBJ2-3,TRBV5-8,CASSLRTAPRTDTQYF,TGTGCCAGCAGCCTTAGGACGGCCCCAAGGACAGATACGCAGTATTTT
few,TRBD1,14,TRBJ2-7,TRBV20-1,CSARVSDRDYEQYF,TGCAGTGCTAGAGTGTCCGACAGGGACTACGAGCAGTACTTC